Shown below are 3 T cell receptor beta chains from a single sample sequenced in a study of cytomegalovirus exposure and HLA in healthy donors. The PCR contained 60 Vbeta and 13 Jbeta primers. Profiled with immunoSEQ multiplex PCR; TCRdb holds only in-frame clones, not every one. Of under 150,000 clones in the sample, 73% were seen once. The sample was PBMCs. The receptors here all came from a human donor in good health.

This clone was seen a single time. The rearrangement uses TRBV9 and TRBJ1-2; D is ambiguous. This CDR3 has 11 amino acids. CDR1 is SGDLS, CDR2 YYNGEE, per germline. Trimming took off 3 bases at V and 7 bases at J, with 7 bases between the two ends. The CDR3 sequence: CASSDPRGYTF. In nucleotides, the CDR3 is TGTGCCAGCAGCGATCCCCGTGGCTACACCTTC.

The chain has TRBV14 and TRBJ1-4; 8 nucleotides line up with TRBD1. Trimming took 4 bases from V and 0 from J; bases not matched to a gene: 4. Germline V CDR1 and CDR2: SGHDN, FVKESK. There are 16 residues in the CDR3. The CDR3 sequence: CASSPTDRATNEKLFF. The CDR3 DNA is TGTGCCAGCAGCCCTACGGACAGGGCAACTAATGAAAAACTGTTTTTT.

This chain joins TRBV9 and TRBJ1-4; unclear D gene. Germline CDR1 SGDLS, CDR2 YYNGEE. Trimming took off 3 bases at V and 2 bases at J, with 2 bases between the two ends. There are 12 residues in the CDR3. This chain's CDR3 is CASSATNEKLFF. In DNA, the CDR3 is TGTGCCAGCAGCGCTACTAATGAAAAACTGTTTTTT.